Here is one T cell receptor (beta chain) with its context. The junction had 17 bases not matched to a gene; V was cut back by 3 bases and J by 0 bases. Germline V gene sequence: CDR1 SGHNT, CDR2 YENEEA. The CDR3 consists of 20 residues. With 60 Vbeta and 13 Jbeta primers, the PCR was carried out. The method was immunoSEQ multiplex PCR; TCRdb's version includes in-frame clones alone and lacks a portion of them. The table lists fewer than 80,000 clones, 74% of them singletons, with 11% in the top ten. This sample was taken from a study of cytomegalovirus exposure and HLA in healthy donors. The sequencing sample was made of PBMCs. This clonotype originated in an older woman in good health and CMV-seropositive. The rearrangement joins TRBV11-3 to TRBJ2-1; the match to TRBD2 covers 7 bases. In DNA, the CDR3 is TGTGCCAGCAGCTTCCTCACGGCGGCTAGCGGAAAGAGCTCCTACAATGAGCAGTTCTTC. This sequence encodes CASSFLTAASGKSSYNEQFF.